In this sample, the clone carrying this TCR beta chain turned up a few times. The sample originates from a study of Ad26.COV2.S vaccination and SARS-CoV-2 variants. Study-wide background: Each vaccinee took Ad26.COV2.S intramuscularly, once or twice 56 days apart.

The treatment denotes: around 19 received Ad26.COV2.S at low or high dose, single or two shots; several received placebo; per-sample allocation not given. The samples were gathered on day 63 after the first injection of vaccine or placebo. Per the germline V gene, CDR1 is SGHRS and CDR2 is YFSETQ. V was pared by 2 bases and J by 5 bases, with 13 bases between. The CDR3 loop spans 14 amino acids. The repertoire was sequenced with immunoSEQ multiplex PCR; TCRdb's copy has only in-frame clones and lacks some. In the table there are approximately 300,000 clones, around four fifths of which are singletons.

Sequenced here: peripheral blood, sampled in a trial of Ad26.COV2.S vaccine versus placebo. The source of this sequence is a person between 18 and 59 years old who received the Ad26.COV2.S COVID-19 vaccine or a placebo. This chain links TRBV5-1 with TRBJ2-5; D tentatively reads TRBD1 or TRBD2 (6 bases each). CDR3: CASSFRWRGETQYF. The CDR3 nucleotides read TGCGCCAGCAGCTTTAGGTGGAGGGGGGAGACCCAGTACTTC.